This TCR beta chain was found in a study of blood T cell repertoires in COVID-19. Germline-derived CDR1 and CDR2 are LNHDA and SQIVND (reference sequence). Trimming cost V 7 bases and J 0 bases, with 13 bases left between them. This CDR3 region has 15 residues. The data were produced by immunoSEQ multiplex PCR, yet TCRdb's version contains in-frame clones alone and is incomplete. This table has roughly 500,000 clones, over 75% appearing once. The gene calls are TRBV19 and TRBJ1-3; D is undetermined. Sequenced sample: PBMCs or T cells enriched from blood (not recorded which). The sequence derives from a woman between 40 and 55 years old who had recovered from COVID-19. CDR3 sequence: CASTPGYGSGNTIYF. As DNA, the CDR3 is TGTGCCAGTACCCCCGGGTATGGCTCTGGAAACACCATATATTTT. The whole variable domain, remainder taken from reference TRBV19 and TRBJ1-3, is DGGITQSPKYLFRKEGQNVTLSCEQNLNHDAMYWYRQDPGQGLRLIYYSQIVNDFQKGDIAEGYSVSREKKESFPLTVTSAQKNPTAFYLCASTPGYGSGNTIYFGEGSWLTVV.